This T cell receptor beta chain was sequenced during a study of T cell responses to AZD1222 COVID-19 vaccine. Study-level results: Only six or seven AZD1222 recipients were seropositive at baseline.

Generated by immunoSEQ multiplex PCR, the TCRdb table keeps only in-frame clones and is missing some. The sample contains 120,000 or so clones, 90% of which appear only once. As regards this clone: Its antigen is unknown.

This CDR3 has 15 residues. Germline-derived CDR1 and CDR2 are MNHEY and SMNVEV (reference sequence). V was pared by 8 bases and J by 0 bases, with 1 base of the junction left unmatched. The sequenced sample was peripheral blood, obtained on day 0 of MenACWY control vaccination. The chain is built from TRBV27 and TRBJ2-1; 13 nucleotides line up with TRBD2. This receptor was obtained from an adult in good health. The CDR3 DNA reads TGTGCCAGCCGGACTAGCGGGAGCTCCTACAATGAGCAGTTCTTC. Translating it yields CASRTSGSSYNEQFF.